These T cell receptor beta chains were read from a single sample in a study of CD8 T cells in ankylosing spondylitis. TCRdb analysed the 5' RACE reads with MiXCR anew, one entry per CDR3 protein. The sample consists of 200,000 to 300,000 distinct CDR3 sequences, about 10% of them appearing once. Sequencing was performed on blood, either unsorted or a sorted T cell fraction (not recorded which). The receptors shown here come from a male donor with ankylosing spondylitis or in good health (not recorded which). The CDR3 runs from the conserved cysteine through the conserved F or W. Each record gives: clone size, D gene, J gene, V gene, CDR3 length, CDR3 protein, CDR3 DNA. A D gene is named only where the DNA matches it firmly. Some rows mark clone size as missing; the rest say once, few, many or name a class of expanded clone.

many	-	TRBJ1-2	TRBV6-1	13	CASSPSGENGYTF	TGTGCCAGCAGTCCGTCCGGGGAGAATGGCTACACCTTC
-	-	TRBJ2-5	TRBV14	13	CASSQGVGETQYF	TGTGCCAGCAGCCAAGGAGTAGGGGAGACCCAGTACTTC
many	TRBD2	TRBJ2-1	TRBV4-1	14	CASSQDRLAEEQFF	TGCGCCAGCAGCCAAGATCGGCTAGCGGAAGAGCAGTTCTTC
many	-	TRBJ2-2	TRBV4-2	15	CASSQGGTVNGELFF	TGTGCCAGCAGCCAAGGCGGGACTGTCAACGGGGAGCTGTTTTTT
many	-	TRBJ2-3	TRBV20-1	14	CSARAAWSTDTQYF	TGCAGTGCTAGGGCAGCCTGGAGCACAGATACGCAGTATTTT
-	-	TRBJ2-2	TRBV5-1	15	CASSSLGPFTGELFF	TGCGCCAGCAGCAGTCTGGGGCCTTTCACCGGGGAGCTGTTTTTT
-	-	TRBJ2-2	TRBV27	17	CASSFSFEAGPTGELFF	TGTGCCAGCAGTTTCAGCTTTGAGGCAGGCCCTACCGGGGAGCTGTTTTTT
few	TRBD1	TRBJ2-7	TRBV18	15	CASSPPTGGRYEQYF	TGTGCCAGCTCACCACCGACAGGGGGCCGCTACGAGCAGTACTTC
many	TRBD1	TRBJ2-7	TRBV7-6	15	CASSPRPGQDYEQYF	TGTGCCAGCAGCCCGCGGCCGGGACAGGACTACGAGCAGTACTTC
-	TRBD2	TRBJ2-3	TRBV6-5	16	CASRAGLAASTDTQYF	TGTGCCAGCAGAGCGGGACTAGCGGCTAGCACAGATACGCAGTATTTT
many	-	TRBJ2-1	TRBV7-2	12	CASSLAGVPQFF	TGTGCCAGCAGCTTAGCGGGGGTTCCGCAGTTCTTC
many	-	TRBJ2-1	TRBV9	15	CASSSRFSSYNEQFF	TGTGCCAGCAGTTCACGGTTTAGCTCCTACAATGAGCAGTTCTTC
many	TRBD2	TRBJ2-7	TRBV27	16	CASSSQGIAGGPEQYF	TGTGCCAGCAGTTCCCAGGGGATAGCGGGAGGGCCCGAGCAGTACTTC
many	TRBD2	TRBJ2-1	TRBV20-1	16	CSAVPLGAGGLHEQFF	TGCAGTGCTGTACCCCTAGGAGCGGGAGGCCTCCATGAGCAGTTCTTC
few	-	TRBJ1-4	TRBV7-6	15	CASSLQGSINEKLFF	TGTGCCAGCAGCTTGCAGGGTTCAATCAATGAAAAACTGTTTTTT
many	-	TRBJ2-3	TRBV20-1	12	CSAFHALFPQYF	TGCAGTGCTTTCCATGCCCTTTTTCCGCAGTATTTT
once	-	TRBJ1-5	TRBV3-1	15	CASSQGQASNQPQHF	TGTGCCAGCAGCCAGGGGCAGGCTAGCAATCAGCCCCAGCATTTT
few	-	TRBJ2-3	TRBV24-1	14	CATSETGPTDTQYF	TGTGCCACCAGTGAGACGGGGCCCACAGATACGCAGTATTTT
-	TRBD2	TRBJ2-7	TRBV2	17	CASRGLADEVGNYEQYF	TGTGCCAGCAGGGGACTAGCGGACGAGGTCGGAAACTACGAGCAGTACTTC
many	-	TRBJ1-1	TRBV3-1	14	CASRPGRLNTEAFF	TGTGCCAGCAGACCGGGACGGCTGAACACTGAAGCTTTCTTT
-	-	TRBJ2-1	TRBV5-6	14	CASSPRLGRGEQFF	TGTGCCAGCAGCCCCAGACTGGGCCGAGGTGAGCAGTTCTTC
many	-	TRBJ2-2	TRBV6-4	12	CASSDSQVKLFF	TGTGCCAGCAGTGACTCGCAGGTGAAGCTGTTTTTT
-	TRBD1	TRBJ2-7	TRBV10-2	12	CASGTGAGEQYF	TGCGCCAGCGGAACAGGGGCAGGCGAGCAGTACTTC